The T cell receptor beta chain described here comes from a study of blood T cell repertoires in COVID-19. The wider study: Donors in the United States, Italy and Spain gave samples during acute or convalescent COVID-19.

Losses at the gene ends were 1 base for V and 10 bases for J; bases not matched to a gene: 6. The germline gives CDR1 MGHDK, CDR2 SYGVNS. The CDR3 sequence is 15 residues long. The assay was immunoSEQ multiplex PCR, and TCRdb's table has in-frame clones only and misses some. The sample lists a few hundred thousand clones; 85% were seen once. The V gene is TRBV25-1, the J gene TRBJ1-5; 11 bases line up with TRBD1. The sequence was collected from a woman between 18 and 29 years old with acute or convalescent COVID-19. Sequencing was carried out using peripheral blood. CDR3 region: CASSELTDRGQPQHF. The CDR3 nucleotides read TGTGCCAGCAGTGAATTGACGGACAGGGGGCAACCCCAGCATTTT.